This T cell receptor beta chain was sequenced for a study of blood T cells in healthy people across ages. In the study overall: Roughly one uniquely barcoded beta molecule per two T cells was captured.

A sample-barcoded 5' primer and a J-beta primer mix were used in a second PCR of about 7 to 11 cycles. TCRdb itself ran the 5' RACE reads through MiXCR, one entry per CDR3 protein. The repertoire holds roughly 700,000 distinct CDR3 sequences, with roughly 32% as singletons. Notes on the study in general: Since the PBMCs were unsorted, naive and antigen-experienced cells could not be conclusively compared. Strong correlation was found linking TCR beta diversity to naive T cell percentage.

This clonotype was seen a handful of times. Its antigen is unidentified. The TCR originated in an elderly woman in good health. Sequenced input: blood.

The CDR3 DNA reads TGTGCCAGCAGCATAGGGAGGAAGGGCGAGCAGTACTTC. It yields the protein CASSIGRKGEQYF. The chain carries TRBV3-1 and TRBJ2-7, with D possibly matching TRBD2 (6 bases). Deletions cut 5 bases from V and 6 bases from J, with 14 bases between. In germline, CDR1 is LGHDT, CDR2 YNNKEL (reference sequence). The CDR3 covers 13 residues.